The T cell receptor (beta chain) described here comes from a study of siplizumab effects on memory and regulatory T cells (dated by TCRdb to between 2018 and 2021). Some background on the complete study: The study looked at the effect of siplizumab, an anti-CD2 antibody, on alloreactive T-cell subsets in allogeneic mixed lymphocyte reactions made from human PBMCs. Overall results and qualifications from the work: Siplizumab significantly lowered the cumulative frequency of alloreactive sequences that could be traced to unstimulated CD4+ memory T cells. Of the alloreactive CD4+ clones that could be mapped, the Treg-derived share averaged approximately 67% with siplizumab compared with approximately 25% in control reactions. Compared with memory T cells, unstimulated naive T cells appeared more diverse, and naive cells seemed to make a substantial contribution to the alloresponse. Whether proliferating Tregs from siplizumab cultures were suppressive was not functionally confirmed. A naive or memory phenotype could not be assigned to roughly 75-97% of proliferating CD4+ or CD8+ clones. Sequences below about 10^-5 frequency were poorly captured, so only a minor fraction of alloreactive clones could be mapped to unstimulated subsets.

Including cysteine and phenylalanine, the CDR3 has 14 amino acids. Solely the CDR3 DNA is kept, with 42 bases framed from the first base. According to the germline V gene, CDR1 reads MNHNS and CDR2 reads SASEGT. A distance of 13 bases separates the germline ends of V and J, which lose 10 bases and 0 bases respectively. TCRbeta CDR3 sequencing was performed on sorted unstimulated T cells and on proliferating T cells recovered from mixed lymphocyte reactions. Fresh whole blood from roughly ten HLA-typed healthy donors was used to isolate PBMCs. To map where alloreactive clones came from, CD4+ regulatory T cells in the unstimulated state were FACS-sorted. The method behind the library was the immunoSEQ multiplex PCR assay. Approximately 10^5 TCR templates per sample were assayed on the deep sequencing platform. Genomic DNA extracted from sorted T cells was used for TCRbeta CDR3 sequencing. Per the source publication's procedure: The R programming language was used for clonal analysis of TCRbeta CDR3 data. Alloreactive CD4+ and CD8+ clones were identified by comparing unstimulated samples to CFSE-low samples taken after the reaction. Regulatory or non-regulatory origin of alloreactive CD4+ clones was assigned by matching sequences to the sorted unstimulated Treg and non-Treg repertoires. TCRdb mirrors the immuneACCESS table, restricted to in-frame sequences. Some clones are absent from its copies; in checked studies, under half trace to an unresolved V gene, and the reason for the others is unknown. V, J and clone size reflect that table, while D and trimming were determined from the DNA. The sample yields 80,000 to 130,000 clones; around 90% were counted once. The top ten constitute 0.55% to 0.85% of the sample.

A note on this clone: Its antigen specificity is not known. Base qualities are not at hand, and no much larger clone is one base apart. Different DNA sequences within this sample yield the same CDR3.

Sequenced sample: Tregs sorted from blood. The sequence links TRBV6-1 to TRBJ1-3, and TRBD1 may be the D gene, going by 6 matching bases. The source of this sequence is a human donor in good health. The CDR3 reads CATETGDSGNTIYF. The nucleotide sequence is TGTGCCACAGAGACAGGAGACTCTGGAAACACCATATATTTT.